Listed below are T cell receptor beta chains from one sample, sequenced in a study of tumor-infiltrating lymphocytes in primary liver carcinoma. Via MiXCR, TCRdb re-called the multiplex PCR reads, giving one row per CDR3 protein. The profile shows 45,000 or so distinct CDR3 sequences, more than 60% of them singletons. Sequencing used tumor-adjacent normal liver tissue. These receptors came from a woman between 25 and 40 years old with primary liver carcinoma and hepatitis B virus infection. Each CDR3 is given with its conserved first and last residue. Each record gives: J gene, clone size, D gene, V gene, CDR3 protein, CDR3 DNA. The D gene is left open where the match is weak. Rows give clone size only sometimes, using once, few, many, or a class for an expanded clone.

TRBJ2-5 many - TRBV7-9 CASSQGLNWGETQYF TGTGCCAGCAGCCAGGGACTCAACTGGGGAGAGACCCAGTACTTC
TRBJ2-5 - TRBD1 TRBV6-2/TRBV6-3 CAGNILPGTGGETQYF TGTGCCGGCAACATCCTCCCCGGGACAGGAGGGGAGACCCAGTACTTC
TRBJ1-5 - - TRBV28 CASTSNGRPDTQHF TGTGCCAGCACCTCTAACGGGAGGCCAGATACGCAGCATTTT
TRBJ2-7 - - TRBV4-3 CARSQDWDYEQYF TGCGCCAGGAGCCAAGATTGGGATTATGAGCAGTACTTC
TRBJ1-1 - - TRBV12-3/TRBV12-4 CASCFSGLTEAFF TGTGCCAGCTGTTTCAGCGGACTCACTGAAGCTTTCTTT
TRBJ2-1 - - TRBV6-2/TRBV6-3 CTSSPMVVYNEQFF TGTACCAGCAGTCCGATGGTGGTTTACAATGAGCAGTTCTTC
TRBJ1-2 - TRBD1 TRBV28 CASSPPPGQGPYGYTF TGTGCCAGCAGTCCTCCCCCGGGACAGGGGCCCTATGGCTACACCTTC
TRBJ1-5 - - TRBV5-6 CASSVGGPWGPQHF TGTGCCAGCAGTGTGGGTGGACCCTGGGGGCCCCAGCATTTT
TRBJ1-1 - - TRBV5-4 CANSLADGVNTEALF TGTGCCAACAGCTTAGCGGACGGAGTGAACACTGAAGCTCTCTTT
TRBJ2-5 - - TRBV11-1 CASGLPWAPRKKDETQYF TGTGCGAGCGGCTTACCCTGGGCCCCGCGGAAGAAGGATGAGACCCAGTACTTC
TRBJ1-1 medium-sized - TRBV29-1 CSVVRAGTEAFF TGCAGCGTTGTTAGGGCAGGGACTGAAGCTTTCTTT
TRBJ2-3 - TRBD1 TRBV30 CAWSLGQCGSDTQYF TGTGCCTGGAGTCTGGGACAGTGTGGTTCGGATACGCAGTATTTT
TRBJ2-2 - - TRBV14 CASSPHLVAPNTGELFF TGTGCCAGCAGCCCCCACCTAGTGGCGCCGAACACCGGGGAGCTGTTTTTT
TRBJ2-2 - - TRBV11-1 CARSSVMTGVSGELFF TGTGCCCGCAGCAGCGTTATGACGGGAGTGTCCGGGGAGCTGTTTTTT
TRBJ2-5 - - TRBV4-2 CASSQGRGTQEAQYF TGTGCCAGCAGCCAAGGCCGGGGAACACAAGAGGCCCAGTACTTC
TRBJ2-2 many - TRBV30 CAWTLYTGELFF TGTGCCTGGACCCTTTACACCGGGGAGCTGTTTTTT
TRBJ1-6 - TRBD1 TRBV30 CALLRDRNSPLHF TGTGCCTTGCTCCGGGACAGAAATTCACCCCTCCACTTT
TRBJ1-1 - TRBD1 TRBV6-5 CASSYLVGVTGRVNTEAFF TGTGCCAGCAGTTACCTAGTTGGTGTGACAGGGAGAGTGAACACTGAAGCTTTCTTT
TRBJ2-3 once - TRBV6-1 CACSEFKSGGADTQYF TGTGCCTGCAGTGAATTCAAGAGCGGAGGCGCAGATACGCAGTATTTT
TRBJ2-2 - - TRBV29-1 CSVQGANTWELFF TGCAGCGTTCAAGGGGCAAACACCTGGGAGCTGTTTTTT
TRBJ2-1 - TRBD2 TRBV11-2 CVSNTSLAGGHNEQFF TGTGTCAGCAACACATCTCTAGCGGGTGGACACAATGAGCAGTTCTTC
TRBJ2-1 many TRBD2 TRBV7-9 CASSLAGGGEQFF TGTGCCAGCAGCCTAGCGGGAGGGGGTGAGCAGTTCTTC
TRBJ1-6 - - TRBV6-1 CVSSEQGDSSSPLHF TGTGTCAGCAGTGAACAGGGCGATAGCAGTTCACCCCTCCACTTT
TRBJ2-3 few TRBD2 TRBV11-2 CASSLEASGTDTQYF TGTGCCAGCAGCTTAGAGGCTAGCGGGACGGATACGCAGTATTTT
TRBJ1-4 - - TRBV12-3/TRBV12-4 CASSNTGQGEKLFF TGTGCCAGTAGCAACACGGGGCAGGGTGAAAAACTGTTTTTT
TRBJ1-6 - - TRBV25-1 CTSSESGRNNSPLHF TGTACCAGCAGTGAATCAGGCAGGAATAATTCACCCCTCCACTTT
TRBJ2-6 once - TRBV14 CASNQMRHSHEANVLTF TGTGCCAGCAACCAGATGAGACACTCCCATGAGGCCAACGTCCTGACTTTC
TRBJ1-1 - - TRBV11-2 CARSSGIEAFF TGTGCCAGAAGCTCAGGTATTGAAGCTTTCTTT
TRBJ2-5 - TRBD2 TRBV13 CASSLVLGLAGTREESQYF TGTGCCAGCAGCTTAGTCCTGGGACTAGCGGGTACGAGGGAGGAGAGTCAGTACTTC
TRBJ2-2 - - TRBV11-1 CANSLVGGTNTGGLFF TGTGCCAACAGCTTAGTGGGGGGTACGAACACCGGGGGGCTGTTTTTC
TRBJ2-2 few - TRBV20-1 CSASWGYLYTGELFF TGCAGTGCTAGCTGGGGGTATTTGTACACCGGGGAGCTGTTTTTT
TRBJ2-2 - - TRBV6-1 CASSELVAGYTGELLF TGTGCCAGCAGTGAACTCGTGGCAGGGTACACTGGGGAGCTGCTTTTT
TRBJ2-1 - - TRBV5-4 CASSQGGSEQFF TGTGCCAGCAGCCAGGGTGGGAGTGAGCAGTTCTTC
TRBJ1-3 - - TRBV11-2 CARNLAGNTIYF TGTGCCAGGAACTTAGCCGGAAACACCATATACTTT
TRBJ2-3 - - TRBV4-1 CASSSAPGEGRVKAHTQYF TGTGCCAGCAGCTCAGCACCTGGTGAAGGAAGGGTCAAGGCACATACGCAGTATTTT
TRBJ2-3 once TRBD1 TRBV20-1 CSARGDRGIVDTQYF TGCAGTGCTAGGGGGGACAGGGGAATAGTAGATACGCAGTATTTT
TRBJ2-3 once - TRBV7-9 CASTPRVWKLTDTQYF TGTGCCAGCACACCCAGGGTGTGGAAACTCACAGATACGCAGTATTTT
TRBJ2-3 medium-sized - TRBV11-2 CASSLYPKGTQYF TGTGCCAGCAGCCTATACCCTAAGGGTACGCAGTATTTT
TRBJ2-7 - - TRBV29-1 CSVLGLTGGYDQYF TGTAGCGTTTTGGGCTTGACAGGAGGCTACGATCAGTACTTC
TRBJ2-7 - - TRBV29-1 CRVEQESLRHEQYF TGCCGCGTTGAACAGGAGTCTCTCCGCCACGAGCAGTACTTC
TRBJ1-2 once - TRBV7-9 CVSSLLTGTPNYGYTF TGTGTCAGCAGCTTACTGACGGGGACACCCAACTATGGCTACACCTTC